This paragraph reports one T cell receptor (beta chain). The CDR3 covers 14 residues. Germline CDR1 is SGHRS and CDR2 is YFSETQ. The V and J ends lost 1 base and 4 bases respectively, with 9 bases between them. TCRdb independently ran MiXCR on the 5' RACE reads; one entry per CDR3 protein. The sample shows some 1,600,000 distinct CDR3 sequences, about 31% of them seen only once. This sample is drawn from a study of identical twins. The chain recombines TRBV5-1 with TRBJ1-5; D is undetermined. The clonotype was recovered from a newborn girl in good health. Sequenced material: cord blood. CDR3 residues: CASSLISGNQPQHF. In DNA form, the CDR3 reads TGCGCCAGCAGCTTGATTAGTGGAAATCAGCCCCAGCATTTT.